The next 6 T cell receptor beta chains were all read from a single sample in a study of post-analysis software for immune sequencing data. Unique molecular identifiers were built into the TCR beta cDNA libraries. Each CDR3 protein is one row after TCRdb ran MiXCR on the PCR reads. Among about 560,000 distinct CDR3 sequences listed, about 44% were seen once. Overall study results and limits: About five TRBV segments (TRBV5-6, TRBV5-1 and TRBV20-1 among them) occurred more frequently in patients than in controls.

No cognate antigen is known for these TCRs. Input material: blood. These TCRs come from a girl aged 5-17 years with multiple sclerosis.

V is TRBV6-5 and J is TRBJ1-2; TRBD1 matches at 7 bases. CDR3 size: 16 residues. J was trimmed by 4 bases and V by 7 bases; bases with no gene match: 15. Germline assignment: CDR1 MNHEY and CDR2 SVGAGI. The CDR3 DNA sequence: TGTGCCAGCACCAGGGGGACAGCGTCTTTTTCCTATGGCTACACCTTC. The encoded protein is CASTRGTASFSYGYTF.

The V gene is TRBV7-2, the J gene TRBJ2-5; D is ambiguous. The CDR3 is 13 amino acids. In germline, CDR1 is SGHTA, CDR2 FQGNSA. V was trimmed by 4 bases and J by 0 bases, leaving 6 bases between them. In DNA, the CDR3 is TGTGCCAGCAGCTCCCGGGACCAAGAGACCCAGTACTTC. Protein sequence: CASSSRDQETQYF.

This clonotype was counted once. V and J are TRBV5-1 and TRBJ1-1; D unresolved. This CDR3 has 13 amino acids. Germline loops: CDR1 SGHRS, CDR2 YFSETQ. The V end was cut by 4 bases, the J end by 1 base, with 8 bases between. As DNA, the CDR3 is TGCGCCAGCAGCCAAGAATCGAACACTGAAGCTTTCTTT. It yields the protein CASSQESNTEAFF.

The chain combines TRBV25-1 with TRBJ2-7; possible D gene TRBD1, 6 bases. Trimming pared 8 bases from V and 2 bases from J, leaving 13 bases between. Germline loops: CDR1 MGHDK, CDR2 SYGVNS. The CDR3 has 13 residues. CDR3 sequence (DNA): TGTGCCAGCTGGGAAGGGGACACCTACGAGCAGTACTTC. Translating it yields CASWEGDTYEQYF.

This clonotype was seen more than once but under ten times. V usage is TRBV6-6 and J usage is TRBJ2-5; 9 nucleotides line up with TRBD2. The trim removed 7 bases at V and 5 bases at J, leaving 5 bases unmatched. The CDR3 consists of 13 residues. Germline V gene lookup returns CDR1 MNHNY and CDR2 SVGAGI (reference sequence). DNA of the CDR3: TGTGCCAGCACCTTAGCGGGAGTGGAGACCCAGTACTTC. Amino acid sequence: CASTLAGVETQYF.

The chain recombines TRBV12-3 or TRBV12-4 with TRBJ1-5; D is perhaps TRBD1 (5 bases). The CDR3 contains 15 residues. V was shortened by 3 bases and J by 3 bases, with 12 bases between the two germline ends. Here the CDR3 DNA reads TGTGCCAGCAGTTTTTCCGGGGGTGCCAATCAGCCCCAGCATTTT. Its translation: CASSFSGGANQPQHF.